The 14 T cell receptor beta chains listed next were all sequenced from one sample in a study of blood T cells in healthy people across ages. Primed by a sample-barcoded 5' primer and a J-beta primer mix, a second PCR proceeded for roughly 6 to 12 cycles. Using its own MiXCR run on the 5' RACE reads, TCRdb lists one record per CDR3 protein. The sample has around 1,600,000 distinct CDR3 sequences; 40% to 45% are singletons. Input material: blood. These receptors all come from a woman younger than 30 in good health.

This chain connects TRBV7-2 to TRBJ2-7; TRBD2 agrees at 11 bases. The CDR3 runs to 14 residues. Germline lookup yields CDR1 SGHTA and CDR2 FQGNSA. With V trimmed by 3 bases and J by 5 bases, 3 bases remained unmatched. The CDR3 region has the DNA TGTGCCAGCAGCTTGGGACTAGCGGCCCACGAGCAGTACTTC. It is translated as CASSLGLAAHEQYF.

The rearrangement links TRBV9 to TRBJ1-1, with a tentative D call TRBD1 (6 bases). V was shortened by 4 bases and J by 0 bases, with 16 bases between the two germline ends. The V gene's germline CDR1 is SGDLS and CDR2 YYNGEE. CDR3 length: 16 amino acids. The CDR3 DNA reads as TGTGCCAGCAGCACCCGAGGGGACACCGTGAACACTGAAGCTTTCTTT. This codes for CASSTRGDTVNTEAFF.

This clonotype was seen more than once but under ten times. This chain links TRBV20-1 with TRBJ2-1; 7 bases line up with TRBD2. CDR3 size: 13 residues. The germline V gene encodes CDR1 DFQATT and CDR2 SNEGSKA (reference sequence). J lost 3 bases, V lost 6 bases, and 5 bases had no gene match. The CDR3 here is CSALADGYNEQFF. DNA for the CDR3: TGCAGTGCCCTAGCGGATGGCTACAATGAGCAGTTCTTC.

This chain uses TRBV6-6 with TRBJ1-5; D may be TRBD1 (6 bases). The CDR3 extends over 13 amino acids. Germline V gene sequence: CDR1 MNHNY, CDR2 SVGAGI (reference sequence). The germline V and J ends were trimmed by 11 bases and 6 bases, with 17 bases remaining between them. Written as DNA, the CDR3 is TGTGCCGGAGCTGGTACAGGGAGTCAGCCCCAGCATTTT. Its translation is CAGAGTGSQPQHF.

This sequence joins TRBV5-1 and TRBJ2-2; D assignment may be TRBD1 or TRBD2 (5 bases each). The V and J ends lost 3 bases and 1 base respectively, with 7 bases between them. Germline assignment: CDR1 SGHRS and CDR2 YFSETQ. The CDR3 has 14 amino acids. The CDR3 loop is CASSWDQNTGELFF. The CDR3 region has the DNA TGCGCCAGCAGCTGGGACCAGAACACCGGGGAGCTGTTTTTT.

The chain links TRBV20-1 to TRBJ1-1, with D tentatively TRBD1 (6 bases). The germline V gene encodes CDR1 DFQATT and CDR2 SNEGSKA (reference sequence). The CDR3 spans 13 residues. Trimming pared 0 bases from V and 4 bases from J, leaving 9 bases between. The CDR3 DNA is TGCAGTGCTAGAGATAACAGGGCCACTGAAGCTTTCTTT. It encodes CSARDNRATEAFF.

This clonotype was counted at least ten times. This chain uses TRBV9 with TRBJ2-1, with TRBD2 matching over 9 bases. The J segment lost 5 bases and the V segment lost 0 bases, leaving 3 bases of the junction unmatched. CDR1 is SGDLS and CDR2 is YYNGEE in the germline V gene. This CDR3 contains 15 residues. This CDR3 is CASSVEAGGNNEQFF. The CDR3 DNA sequence: TGTGCCAGCAGCGTAGAAGCGGGAGGAAACAATGAGCAGTTCTTC.

As DNA, the CDR3 is TGTGCCAGCAGTGGGACATTAGGCCAGCTCAATGAGCAGTACTTC. Amino acid sequence: CASSGTLGQLNEQYF. V and J are TRBV2 and TRBJ2-5; D might be TRBD1 (5 bases). CDR3 length: 15 amino acids. Trimming removed 4 bases from V and 11 bases from J, with 23 bases in between. Per the germline V gene, CDR1 is SNHLY and CDR2 is FYNNEI.

This clonotype was observed a few times. CDR3 loop: CATSDSTGYNEQFF. As DNA, the CDR3 is TGTGCCACCAGTGATTCGACCGGATACAATGAGCAGTTCTTC. The V call is TRBV24-1, the J call TRBJ2-1; D is unresolved. The CDR3 is 14 amino acids. V lost 2 bases and J 4 bases, leaving 8 bases between the germline ends. Germline assignment: CDR1 KGHDR and CDR2 SFDVKD.

In this sample, this clonotype turned up many times. V is TRBV3-1 and J is TRBJ1-5, with TRBD1 as a possible D gene (5 bases). Germline CDR1 reads LGHDT; CDR2 reads YNNKEL (reference sequence). V shed 3 bases and J shed 7 bases, with 7 bases lying between them. This CDR3 has 12 amino acids. CDR3 bases: TGTGCCAGCAGCCACCGGGGGCAGCCCCAGCATTTT. It encodes CASSHRGQPQHF.

This clonotype was seen a few times. The chain has TRBV10-2 and TRBJ1-1; 7 bases align to TRBD1. CDR1 and CDR2 from the germline V gene are WSHSY and SAAADI. The CDR3 has 17 residues. J gave up 0 bases and V 2 bases, and 9 bases lay outside the gene matches. CDR3 coding DNA: TGCGCCAGCAGTGAGCGACAGGGAAGTAACATGAACACTGAAGCTTTCTTT. Amino acids: CASSERQGSNMNTEAFF.

This clonotype was seen only a few times. The rearrangement uses TRBV20-1 and TRBJ2-3; TRBD2 matches 8 bases. In germline, CDR1 is DFQATT, CDR2 SNEGSKA (reference sequence). The CDR3 has 15 amino acids. V trimming: 5 bases; J trimming: 0 bases; junction bases outside the gene matches: 7. This CDR3 is CSAVPLAGSTDTQYF. In nucleotides, the CDR3 is TGCAGTGCTGTCCCCTTAGCGGGGAGCACAGATACGCAGTATTTT.

This sequence joins TRBV29-1 and TRBJ1-2; D may be TRBD1 (6 bases). The CDR3 has 12 residues. Germline V gives CDR1 SQVTM, CDR2 ANQGSEA. Trimming removed 6 bases from V and 4 bases from J, with 12 bases in between. CDR3 coding DNA: TGCAGCGTGAGACAGGCGGGCTATGGCTACACCTTC. It codes for CSVRQAGYGYTF.

The chain's CDR3 is CASSTTGTGANGYTF. DNA for the CDR3: TGTGCCAGCAGTACGACCGGGACAGGGGCCAATGGCTACACCTTC. This chain joins TRBV27 and TRBJ1-2; TRBD1 matches 10 bases. CDR1 and CDR2 (germline): MNHEY, SMNVEV (reference sequence). This CDR3 contains 15 residues. Trimming took 5 bases from V and 6 from J; bases not matched to a gene: 9.